Shown below are 9 T cell receptor beta chains from a single sample sequenced in a study of Ad26.COV2.S vaccination and SARS-CoV-2 variants. The treatment is: roughly 19 received Ad26.COV2.S at low or high dose, single or two shots; roughly five received placebo; per-sample allocation not given. All samples were drawn on day 63, counting from the first vaccine or placebo injection. The table came from immunoSEQ multiplex PCR; TCRdb's copy has only in-frame clones and leaves some out. The sample has about 370,000 clones, 88% seen once. The sequencing used peripheral blood, collected in a trial of Ad26.COV2.S vaccine versus placebo. The receptors derive from a person aged 18-60 years who received the Ad26.COV2.S COVID-19 vaccine or a placebo.

The rearrangement links TRBV5-1 to TRBJ1-1; TRBD1 matches 9 bases. The CDR3 is 14 amino acids. V lost 4 bases to trimming and J lost 4 bases; unmatched junction nucleotides: 5. Per the germline V gene, CDR1 is SGHRS and CDR2 is YFSETQ. The CDR3: CASSPGDRVTEAFF. The CDR3 DNA reads TGCGCCAGCAGCCCTGGGGACAGGGTCACTGAAGCTTTCTTT.

The chain combines TRBV10-3 with TRBJ2-7, with D perhaps matching TRBD2 (5 bases). Trimming cost V 8 bases and J 2 bases, with 16 bases left between them. The CDR3 runs to 14 residues. CDR1 ENHRY and CDR2 SYGVKD come from the germline V gene. CDR3 sequence reads: CAISVGSPAYEQYF. The CDR3 region has the DNA TGTGCCATCTCGGTAGGGAGTCCGGCCTACGAGCAGTACTTC.

The CDR3 DNA sequence: TGTGCCAGCAGTGAAAACCAGGTTCCAGATACGCAGTATTTT. Its protein product is CASSENQVPDTQYF. V usage is TRBV6-1 and J usage is TRBJ2-3; D is ambiguous. Germline CDR1 and CDR2: MNHNS and SASEGT. V was pared by 2 bases and J by 4 bases, with 10 bases between. This CDR3 is 14 amino acids long.

This clone has only a few counts. The chain links TRBV15 to TRBJ1-1; a possible D gene is TRBD1 (5 bases). The CDR3 has 15 amino acids. In germline, CDR1 is LNHNV, CDR2 YYDKDF (reference sequence). Between the trimmed V and J ends, which lost 7 bases and 5 bases, there was a span of 20 bases. The CDR3 sequence is CATTPGDIGGTEAFF. The CDR3 coding sequence is TGTGCCACCACCCCGGGCGACATTGGGGGGACTGAAGCTTTCTTT.

In its sample, this clone was seen a few times. The chain is built from TRBV5-1 and TRBJ1-1; TRBD1 might be the D (5 bases). CDR3 length: 15 residues. Germline CDR1 SGHRS, CDR2 YFSETQ. With 6 bases removed from V and 0 bases from J, the gap between germline ends came to 15 bases. The CDR3 loop reads CASTLNAGVNTEAFF. CDR3 sequence (DNA): TGCGCCAGCACCCTAAACGCGGGGGTGAACACTGAAGCTTTCTTT.

This clone is a singleton in its sample. The V call is TRBV19, the J call TRBJ2-2; 7 nucleotides line up with TRBD2. The CDR3 extends over 15 amino acids. The V segment lost 7 bases and the J segment 6 bases; nucleotides outside the gene matches: 11. Germline CDR1 reads LNHDA; CDR2 reads SQIVND (reference sequence). The CDR3 protein is CASTPGRGEAGELFF. Here the CDR3 DNA reads TGTGCCAGTACCCCAGGGAGGGGTGAGGCCGGGGAGCTGTTTTTT.

This rearrangement joins TRBV5-1 to TRBJ2-2, with a tentative D call TRBD2 (6 bases). CDR3 length: 15 residues. The V end was cut by 1 base, the J end by 3 bases, with 10 bases between. Germline CDR1 is SGHRS and CDR2 is YFSETQ. The CDR3 DNA reads as TGCGCCAGCAGCTTGAGGTCGGGGGACACCGGGGAGCTGTTTTTT. Its translation: CASSLRSGDTGELFF.

V usage is TRBV15 and J usage is TRBJ2-5, with 9 positions matching TRBD1. The J segment lost 5 bases and the V segment lost 4 bases, leaving 11 bases of the junction unmatched. Germline CDR1 reads LNHNV; CDR2 reads YYDKDF (reference sequence). The CDR3 sequence is 16 residues long. The CDR3, as DNA: TGTGCCACCAGCACCGGGGGGACAGGGAAAGTTGAGACCCAGTACTTC. Encoded protein: CATSTGGTGKVETQYF.

The chain carries TRBV3-1 (or the pseudogene TRBV3-2) and TRBJ2-7; D is ambiguous. The germline gives CDR1 LGHDT, CDR2 YNNKEL (reference sequence). Trimming cost V 2 bases and J 4 bases, with 3 bases left between them. The CDR3 extends over 11 amino acids. The DNA for the CDR3 is TGTGCCAGCAGCCAACGTTACGAGCAGTACTTC. Translated: CASSQRYEQYF.